Here is one T cell receptor beta chain with its context. In the source study's methods: Reference gene primers were amplified, and this amplification served to estimate nucleated cell counts. Assay used: immunoSEQ multiplex PCR; TCRdb lists only in-frame clones, some missing. V and J calls plus clone size are reproduced from that table; the DNA served to infer D and trimming. Of about 140,000 clones in the sample, approximately 80% were seen once. Germline CDR1 reads WSHSY; CDR2 reads SAAADI. The CDR3 is made up of 16 amino acids. V gave up 6 bases and J gave up 0 bases, with 14 bases separating them. The record originates from a study of blood T cell repertoires in COVID-19. Study summary: PBMCs, B-cell-depleted T cells, or T cells provided the cDNA or gDNA that made up the material.

The clonotype was recovered from an elderly woman with active or convalescent COVID-19. Sequencing was done on a sample of peripheral blood. The chain carries TRBV10-2 and TRBJ1-4; no firm D call. CDR3 DNA sequence: TGCGCCAGCAGCGAACATCCCGCGGCAACTAATGAAAAACTGTTTTTT. This encodes CASSEHPAATNEKLFF.